This passage covers 13 T cell receptor beta chains from one sample sequenced in a study of CD8 T cells in ankylosing spondylitis. MiXCR, applied by TCRdb to the 5' RACE reads, yields one record per CDR3 protein. The table records around 280,000 distinct CDR3 sequences, about 19% of them present only once. Material for sequencing was blood, either unsorted or a sorted T cell fraction (not recorded which). Source of these receptors: a male donor with ankylosing spondylitis or in good health (not recorded which).

This clonotype appeared many times. V gene TRBV24-1 combines with J gene TRBJ1-5; possible D gene TRBD1, 5 bases. Germline-derived CDR1 and CDR2 are KGHDR and SFDVKD. V was trimmed by 4 bases and J by 1 base, leaving 7 bases between them. This CDR3 comprises 14 residues. The CDR3, as DNA: TGTGCCACCAGTGAAGGGACGAGCAATCAGCCCCAGCATTTT. Protein product: CATSEGTSNQPQHF.

This clonotype occurred a few times. The CDR3 DNA sequence: TGTGCCAGCAGGACAGGGGGCTTCCCTGGAAACACCATATATTTT. It is translated as CASRTGGFPGNTIYF. This chain joins TRBV28 and TRBJ1-3, with 10 bases that match TRBD1. Germline trimming cut 6 bases from V and 2 bases from J; bases unmatched to any gene: 4. This CDR3 contains 15 residues. The germline CDR1 and CDR2 sequences are MDHEN and SYDVKM. The complete variable domain, with remaining parts taken from reference TRBV28 and TRBJ1-3, reads DVKVTQSSRYLVKRTGEKVFLECVQDMDHENMFWYRQDPGLGLRLIYFSYDVKMKEKGDIPEGYSVSREKKERFSLILESASTNQTSMYLCASRTGGFPGNTIYFGEGSWLTVV.

There are a few counts of this clonotype. The chain recombines TRBV5-1 with TRBJ2-1; 11 positions agree with TRBD1. The J segment lost 4 bases and the V segment lost 3 bases, leaving 12 bases of the junction unmatched. Per germline, CDR1 SGHRS and CDR2 YFSETQ. The CDR3 is made up of 18 amino acids. The CDR3 nucleotides read TGCGCCAGCAGCTGGGGCCCCACCGGGACAGGGGGATACAATGAGCAGTTCTTC. It specifies CASSWGPTGTGGYNEQFF.

At least ten counts were recorded for this clonotype. The rearrangement uses TRBV29-1 and TRBJ1-2; D is unclear. Germline assignment: CDR1 SQVTM and CDR2 ANQGSEA. The CDR3 is 8 amino acids. Trimming shortened V by 5 bases and J by 8 bases, and 3 bases separated the two germline ends. In DNA form, the CDR3 reads TGCAGCGTTCCGGGCTACACCTTC. Translating it yields CSVPGYTF.

This sequence joins TRBV7-8 and TRBJ1-6; 8 bases align to TRBD1. Trimming removed 5 bases from V and 7 bases from J; junction bases left unmatched: 10. The CDR3 has 16 residues. CDR1 is SGHVS, CDR2 FQNEAQ, per germline. CDR3 nucleotide sequence: TGTGCCAGCAGCCCAAGACAGGGGCGACCCAATTCACCCCTCCACTTT. Amino acids: CASSPRQGRPNSPLHF.

The J gene is TRBJ2-5, the V gene TRBV18, with D unresolved. Trimming removed 6 bases from V and 5 bases from J, with 13 bases in between. Germline V lookup: CDR1 KGHSH, CDR2 LQKENI. The CDR3 consists of 13 residues. The CDR3 protein is CASSIARRETQYF. The CDR3 DNA reads TGTGCCAGCTCTATTGCCCGGCGGGAGACCCAGTACTTC. The complete variable domain, with remaining parts taken from reference TRBV18 and TRBJ2-5, reads NAGVMQNPRHLVRRRGQEARLRCSPMKGHSHVYWYRQLPEEGLKFMVYLQKENIIDESGMPKERFSAEFPKEGPSILRIQQVVRGDSAAYFCASSIARRETQYFGPGTRLLVL.

V is TRBV28 and J is TRBJ2-3, with 8 nucleotides matching TRBD2. Looked up from germline, CDR1 is MDHEN and CDR2 is SYDVKM. V lost 6 bases, J lost 3 bases, and 8 bases stayed unmatched. The CDR3 loop spans 15 amino acids. In nucleotides, the CDR3 is TGTGCCAGCAGCCCGAGCGGGGGTGGAACAGATACGCAGTATTTT. This gives the protein CASSPSGGGTDTQYF.

The chain links TRBV5-1 to TRBJ2-2; D call uncertain. The germline V and J ends were trimmed by 0 bases and 2 bases, with 5 bases remaining between them. This CDR3 has 14 amino acids. Looked up from germline, CDR1 is SGHRS and CDR2 is YFSETQ. In DNA, the CDR3 is TGCGCCAGCAGCTTGGATCCAAACACCGGGGAGCTGTTTTTT. Translating it yields CASSLDPNTGELFF.

The V call is TRBV7-2, the J call TRBJ2-3; TRBD2 is a possible D gene (6 bases). The germline V gene has CDR1 SGHTA and CDR2 FQGNSA. This CDR3 region has 14 residues. The ends were cut back, 3 bases at V and 10 bases at J, with 17 bases in the middle. CDR3 amino acids: CASSLGRGAEAQYF. CDR3 nucleotide sequence: TGTGCCAGCAGCTTGGGGCGCGGGGCGGAGGCGCAGTATTTT.

This clonotype was seen a few times. The rearrangement uses TRBV7-7 and TRBJ2-2; 7 bases match TRBD2. Germline CDR1 is SSHAT and CDR2 is FNYEAQ (reference sequence). The CDR3 totals 14 residues. The CDR3 DNA follows: TGTGCTAGCGGGCAGTTCGGGGACACCGGGGAGCTGTTTTTT. Protein product: CASGQFGDTGELFF.

The V gene is TRBV5-1, the J gene TRBJ2-2, with 7 bases identical to TRBD1. This CDR3 region has 15 residues. Germline CDR1 reads SGHRS; CDR2 reads YFSETQ. The V gene end was trimmed by 4 bases and the J gene end by 1 base; junction bases not matched to a gene: 4. The CDR3 region has the DNA TGCGCCAGCAGCCGGGACAGATTGAACACCGGGGAGCTGTTTTTT. It is translated as CASSRDRLNTGELFF.

The V gene is TRBV6-1, the J gene TRBJ2-3; maybe TRBD2 (6 bases). This CDR3 spans 12 amino acids. V lost 6 bases to trimming and J lost 8 bases, with 12 bases between them. Per germline, CDR1 MNHNS and CDR2 SASEGT. The CDR3 sequence: CASSALEGTQYF. DNA for the CDR3: TGTGCCAGCAGCGCCCTGGAGGGTACGCAGTATTTT.

This clonotype was seen a few times. V gene TRBV5-1 combines with J gene TRBJ2-5; 7 bases align to TRBD2. V lost 0 bases and J lost 4; bases outside the gene matches: 3. Germline V gene lookup returns CDR1 SGHRS and CDR2 YFSETQ. This CDR3 comprises 14 residues. In nucleotides, the CDR3 is TGCGCCAGCAGCTTGGAGCGGGGCCGAGAGACCCAGTACTTC. Encoded protein: CASSLERGRETQYF.